Below are 5 T cell receptor beta chains sequenced from a single sample in a study of cytomegalovirus exposure and HLA in healthy donors. The PCR contained 60 Vbeta and 13 Jbeta primers. Only in-frame clones appear in the TCRdb table, and some are missing; sequencing was by immunoSEQ multiplex PCR. The sample records 150,000 to 200,000 clones, around 90% being singletons. The source material was PBMCs. The receptors were gathered from a boy aged 2 to 9 in good health and CMV-seronegative.

This clone occurred once. The chain employs TRBV5-1 and TRBJ1-2, with D unresolved. This CDR3 comprises 15 residues. The ends were cut back, 4 bases at V and 4 bases at J, with 17 bases in the middle. The V gene's germline CDR1 is SGHRS and CDR2 YFSETQ. CDR3 nucleotide sequence: TGCGCCAGCAGCCCTAGGTCCCCTGGATCCTATGGCTACACCTTC. Translation gives CASSPRSPGSYGYTF.

The chain has TRBV7-8 and TRBJ2-7; D gene ambiguous. Germline CDR1 is SGHVS and CDR2 is FQNEAQ. The length of the CDR3 is 14 residues. Trimming left V 5 bases short and J 3 bases short, with 14 bases between. CDR3 nucleotide sequence: TGTGCCAGCAGCCACGTCCGAGTAGTCTACGAGCAGTACTTC. This translates into CASSHVRVVYEQYF. Variable domain in full (rest from reference TRBV7-8 and TRBJ2-7): GAGVSQSPRYKVAKRGQDVALRCDPISGHVSLFWYQQALGQGPEFLTYFQNEAQLDKSGLPSDRFFAERPEGSVSTLKIQRTQQEDSAVYLCASSHVRVVYEQYFGPGTRLTVT.

The chain links TRBV7-3 to TRBJ1-1; the D gene is possibly TRBD1 (5 bases). V was shortened by 6 bases and J by 1 base, with 9 bases between the two germline ends. This CDR3 comprises 13 residues. Per germline, CDR1 SGHTA and CDR2 FQGTGA. The CDR3 spells CASSVTGNTEAFF. CDR3 nucleotides: TGTGCCAGCAGTGTCACAGGGAACACTGAAGCTTTCTTT.

The V and J genes are TRBV30 and TRBJ2-7; D is perhaps TRBD1 (5 bases). This CDR3 has 13 amino acids. V gave up 4 bases and J gave up 2 bases, with 12 bases separating them. Germline assignment: CDR1 GTSNPN and CDR2 SVGIG (reference sequence). The CDR3 coding sequence is TGTGCCTGGAACCCGGACAATACCTACGAGCAGTACTTC. This translates into CAWNPDNTYEQYF. The entire variable domain, with the rest obtained from reference TRBV30 and TRBJ2-7, is as follows: SQTIHQWPATLVQPVGSPLSLECTVEGTSNPNLYWYRQAAGRGLQLLFYSVGIGQISSEVPQNLSASRPQDRQFILSSKKLLLSDSGFYLCAWNPDNTYEQYFGPGTRLTVT.

The rearrangement joins TRBV2 to TRBJ2-1, with 7 bases matching TRBD2. Trimming at V came to 7 bases and at J to 4 bases, leaving 10 bases not matched to a gene. Germline lookup yields CDR1 SNHLY and CDR2 FYNNEI. The CDR3 covers 15 residues. The DNA of the CDR3 is TGTGCCAGCAACCAAGCGGGGCCTCTTTACAATGAGCAGTTCTTC. Protein sequence: CASNQAGPLYNEQFF.